This T cell receptor (beta chain) emerged from a study of blood T cell repertoires in COVID-19. The overall study: COVID-19 samples from acute and convalescent phases originated in the United States, Italy and Spain.

In the original processing: Reference gene primer amplification in the assay estimated nucleated cell counts. The repertoire was sequenced with immunoSEQ multiplex PCR; TCRdb's copy has only in-frame clones and lacks some. The D gene and trimming were derived from the DNA, and the V and J assignments and clone size from that table. The sample shows approximately 350,000 clones, roughly 86% of them seen only once. This receptor was identified in a woman between 65 and 79 years old with COVID-19, enrolled during active disease. The sequenced sample was peripheral blood.

The CDR3 sequence is CASSLYGTSSYNEQFF. CDR3 nucleotides: TGTGCCAGCAGCTTATACGGCACTAGCTCCTACAATGAGCAGTTCTTC. The chain has TRBV7-2 and TRBJ2-1, with D possibly being TRBD2 (5 bases). Trimming took off 2 bases at V and 0 bases at J, with 11 bases between the two ends. Germline V gene data show CDR1 as SGHTA and CDR2 as FQGNSA. The CDR3 totals 16 residues.